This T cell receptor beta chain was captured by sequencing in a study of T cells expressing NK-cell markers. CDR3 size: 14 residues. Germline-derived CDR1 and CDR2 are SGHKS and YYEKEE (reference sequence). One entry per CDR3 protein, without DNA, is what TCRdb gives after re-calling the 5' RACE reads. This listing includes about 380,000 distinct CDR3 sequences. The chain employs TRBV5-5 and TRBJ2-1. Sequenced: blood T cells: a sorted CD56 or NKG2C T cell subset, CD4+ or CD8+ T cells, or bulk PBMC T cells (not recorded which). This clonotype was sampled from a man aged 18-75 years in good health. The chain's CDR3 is CASSLSGSSTEQFF.